Listed below are T cell receptor beta chains from one sample, sequenced in a study of T cell clones after liver transplantation. The assay was immunoSEQ multiplex PCR, and TCRdb's table has in-frame clones only and misses some. The sample has about 120,000 clones, about nine tenths seen once. The source material was CD4+ T cells from blood, sampled 12 months after liver transplant. Every receptor here comes from a human patient who received a liver transplant. Some T cells may originate from the graft donor. CDR3s include the opening cysteine and the closing phenylalanine or tryptophan.

TRBV6-1,CATKWNSQNTEAFF
TRBV7-6,CASSFRLAGRSYNEQFF
TRBV28,CASSQATGAYEQYF
TRBV10-2,CASSVKEGTRGPRVDEQFF
TRBV5-6,CASSLSRVTGELFF
TRBV28,CASRSLNRGAQETQYF
TRBV6-1,CASSVEGDSGNTIYF
TRBV7-8,CASSPGIGDSYEQYF
TRBV7-7,CASSLGRGETQYF
TRBV30,CAWRGDLQAHYGYTF
TRBV30,CAWRRDRASRNTIYF
TRBV30,CAWSPGQGGEKLFF
TRBV7-3,CASSGNLARGQFF
TRBV29-1,CSAERGKGMSGYTF
TRBV2,CASSEAEEAAQYF
TRBV23-1,CASTFPGHQTYEQYF
TRBV27,CASSLQGTTYNEQFF
TRBV5-8,CASSTPTRAAMEQYF
TRBV2,CASSEALQGYEQYF
TRBV19,CASSIVGQPQHF
TRBV29-1,CSVGTPNQPQHF
TRBV6-1,CASSEAQAWRGETQYF
TRBV11-2,CASSLDPDRREQYF
TRBV5-1,CASSSGTSGRRSYNEQFF
TRBV18,CASSPNRRSGDHEQYF
TRBV7-3,CASTREGSDTQYF